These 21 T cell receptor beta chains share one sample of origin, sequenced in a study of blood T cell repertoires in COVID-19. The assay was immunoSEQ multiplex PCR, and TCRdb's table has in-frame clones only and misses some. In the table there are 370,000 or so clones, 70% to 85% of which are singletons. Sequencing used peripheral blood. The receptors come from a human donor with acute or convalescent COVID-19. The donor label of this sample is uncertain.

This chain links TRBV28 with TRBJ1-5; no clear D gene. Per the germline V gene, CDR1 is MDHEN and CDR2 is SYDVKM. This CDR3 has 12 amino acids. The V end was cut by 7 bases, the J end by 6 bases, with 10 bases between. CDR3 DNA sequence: TGTGCCAGCATGTCCGAGGGTCAGCCCCAGCATTTT. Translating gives CASMSEGQPQHF.

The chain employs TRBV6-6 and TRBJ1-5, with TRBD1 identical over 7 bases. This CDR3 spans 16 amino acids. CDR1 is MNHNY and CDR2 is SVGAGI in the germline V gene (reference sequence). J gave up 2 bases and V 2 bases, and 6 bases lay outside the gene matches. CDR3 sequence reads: CASSYGQARGNQPQHF. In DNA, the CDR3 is TGTGCCAGCAGTTACGGACAGGCCAGGGGCAATCAGCCCCAGCATTTT.

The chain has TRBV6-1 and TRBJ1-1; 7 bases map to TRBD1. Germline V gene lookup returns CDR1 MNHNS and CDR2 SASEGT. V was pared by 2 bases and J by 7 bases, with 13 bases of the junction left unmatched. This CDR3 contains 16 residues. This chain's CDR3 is CASSERGSGGRFEAFF. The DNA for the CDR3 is TGTGCCAGCAGTGAACGGGGTTCAGGGGGTAGGTTTGAAGCTTTCTTT.

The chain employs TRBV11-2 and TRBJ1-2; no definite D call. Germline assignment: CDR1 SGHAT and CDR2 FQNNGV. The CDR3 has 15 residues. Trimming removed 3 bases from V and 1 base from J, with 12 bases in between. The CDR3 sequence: CASSLATTLNYGYTF. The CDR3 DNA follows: TGTGCCAGCAGCTTGGCGACAACCCTTAACTATGGCTACACCTTC.

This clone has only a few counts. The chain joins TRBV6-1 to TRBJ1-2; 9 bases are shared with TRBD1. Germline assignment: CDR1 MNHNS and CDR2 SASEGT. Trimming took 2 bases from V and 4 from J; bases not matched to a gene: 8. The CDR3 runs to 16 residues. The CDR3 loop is CASSERTGGAGYGYTF. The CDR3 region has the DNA TGTGCCAGCAGTGAAAGAACAGGGGGCGCGGGCTATGGCTACACCTTC.

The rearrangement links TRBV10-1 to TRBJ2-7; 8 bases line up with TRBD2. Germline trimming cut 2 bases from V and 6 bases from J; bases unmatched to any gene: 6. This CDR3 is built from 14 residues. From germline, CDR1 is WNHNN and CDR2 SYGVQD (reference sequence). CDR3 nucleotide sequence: TGCGCCAGCAGTGAGCCGGGGGGGGGTCCCGAGCAGTACTTC. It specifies CASSEPGGGPEQYF.

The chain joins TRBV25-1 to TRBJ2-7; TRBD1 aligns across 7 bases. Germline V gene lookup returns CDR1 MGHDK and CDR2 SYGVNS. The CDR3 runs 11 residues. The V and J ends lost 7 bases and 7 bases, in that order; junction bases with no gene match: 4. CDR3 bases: TGTGCCAGCAAACAGGGGAATGAGCAGTACTTC. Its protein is CASKQGNEQYF.

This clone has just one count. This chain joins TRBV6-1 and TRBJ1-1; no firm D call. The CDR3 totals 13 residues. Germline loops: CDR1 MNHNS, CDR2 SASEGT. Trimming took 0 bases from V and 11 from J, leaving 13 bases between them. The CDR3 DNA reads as TGTGCCAGCAGTGAAGCGCCTGAGCGGAAGGCTTTCTTT. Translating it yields CASSEAPERKAFF.

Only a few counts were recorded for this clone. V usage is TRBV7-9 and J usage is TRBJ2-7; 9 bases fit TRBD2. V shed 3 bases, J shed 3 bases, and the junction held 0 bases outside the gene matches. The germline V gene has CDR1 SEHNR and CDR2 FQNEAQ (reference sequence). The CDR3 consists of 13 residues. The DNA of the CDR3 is TGTGCCAGCAGCTTTAGCGGGAGCTACGAGCAGTACTTC. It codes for CASSFSGSYEQYF.

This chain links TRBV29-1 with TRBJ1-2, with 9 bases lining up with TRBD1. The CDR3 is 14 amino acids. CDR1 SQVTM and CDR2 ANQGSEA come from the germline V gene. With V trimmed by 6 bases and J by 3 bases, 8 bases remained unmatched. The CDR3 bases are TGCAGCGTGGACAGGGGTACCGAGTACTATGGCTACACCTTC. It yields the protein CSVDRGTEYYGYTF.

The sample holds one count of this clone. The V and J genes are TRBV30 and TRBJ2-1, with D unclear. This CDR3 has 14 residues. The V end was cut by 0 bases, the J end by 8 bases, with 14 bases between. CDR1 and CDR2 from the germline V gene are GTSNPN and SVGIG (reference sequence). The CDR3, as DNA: TGTGCCTGGAGTGTAGGCCTAGTCTCCCATGAGCAGTTCTTC. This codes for CAWSVGLVSHEQFF.

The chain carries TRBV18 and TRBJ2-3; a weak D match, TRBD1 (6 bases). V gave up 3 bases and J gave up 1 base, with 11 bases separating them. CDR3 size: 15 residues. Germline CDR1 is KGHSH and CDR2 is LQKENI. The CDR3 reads CASSPNKGGTDTQYF. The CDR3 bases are TGTGCCAGCTCACCCAACAAGGGGGGCACAGATACGCAGTATTTT.

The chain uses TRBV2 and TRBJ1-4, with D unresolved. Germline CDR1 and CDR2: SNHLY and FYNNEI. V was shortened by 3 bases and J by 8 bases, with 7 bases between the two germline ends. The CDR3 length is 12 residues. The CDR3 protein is CASSEREEKLFF. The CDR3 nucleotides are TGTGCCAGCAGTGAGCGAGAAGAAAAACTGTTTTTT.

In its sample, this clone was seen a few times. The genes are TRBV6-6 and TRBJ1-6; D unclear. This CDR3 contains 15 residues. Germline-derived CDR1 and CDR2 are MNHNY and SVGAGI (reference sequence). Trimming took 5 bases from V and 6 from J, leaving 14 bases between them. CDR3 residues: CASSRDSNLNSPLHF. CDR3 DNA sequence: TGTGCCAGCAGTCGAGACTCAAACCTTAATTCACCCCTCCACTTT.

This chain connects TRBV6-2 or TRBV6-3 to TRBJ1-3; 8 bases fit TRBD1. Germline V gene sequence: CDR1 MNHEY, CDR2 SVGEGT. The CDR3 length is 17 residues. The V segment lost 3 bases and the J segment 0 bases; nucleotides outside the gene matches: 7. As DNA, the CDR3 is TGTGCCAGCAGTTATGGGACAGGAGCCATCTCTGGAAACACCATATATTTT. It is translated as CASSYGTGAISGNTIYF.

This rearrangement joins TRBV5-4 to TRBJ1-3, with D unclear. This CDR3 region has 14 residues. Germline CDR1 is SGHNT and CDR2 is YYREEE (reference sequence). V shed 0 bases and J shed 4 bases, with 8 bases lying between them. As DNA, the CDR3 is TGTGCCAGCAGCTTGGACACATTAGGAAACACCATATATTTT. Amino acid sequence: CASSLDTLGNTIYF.

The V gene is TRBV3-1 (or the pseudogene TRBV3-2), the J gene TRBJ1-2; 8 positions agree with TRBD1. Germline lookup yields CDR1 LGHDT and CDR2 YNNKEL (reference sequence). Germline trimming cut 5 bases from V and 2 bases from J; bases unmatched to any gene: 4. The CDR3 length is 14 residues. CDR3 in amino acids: CASSYTGGNYGYTF. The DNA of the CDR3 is TGTGCCAGCAGCTACACAGGGGGGAACTATGGCTACACCTTC.

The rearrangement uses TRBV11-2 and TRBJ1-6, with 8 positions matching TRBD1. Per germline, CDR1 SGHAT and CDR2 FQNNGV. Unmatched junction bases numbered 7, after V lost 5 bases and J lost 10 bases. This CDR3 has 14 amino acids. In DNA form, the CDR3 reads TGTGCCAGCAGCCGAGGGACAGGAAGATCACCCCTCCACTTT. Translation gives CASSRGTGRSPLHF.

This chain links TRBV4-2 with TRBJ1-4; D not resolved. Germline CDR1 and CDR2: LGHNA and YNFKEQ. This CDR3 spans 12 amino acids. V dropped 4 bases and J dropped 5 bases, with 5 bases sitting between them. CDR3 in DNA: TGTGCCAGCAGCCCCGTCAATGAAAAACTGTTTTTT. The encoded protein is CASSPVNEKLFF.

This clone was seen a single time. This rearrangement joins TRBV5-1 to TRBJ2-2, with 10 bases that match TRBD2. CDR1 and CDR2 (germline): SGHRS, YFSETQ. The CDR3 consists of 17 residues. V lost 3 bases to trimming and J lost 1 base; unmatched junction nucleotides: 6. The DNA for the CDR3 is TGCGCCAGCAGCTCCCGAGTAGCGGGGGGGAACACCGGGGAGCTGTTTTTT. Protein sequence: CASSSRVAGGNTGELFF.

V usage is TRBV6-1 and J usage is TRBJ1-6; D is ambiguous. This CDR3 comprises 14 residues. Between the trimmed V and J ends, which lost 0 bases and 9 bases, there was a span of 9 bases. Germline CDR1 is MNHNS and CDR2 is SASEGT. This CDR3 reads CASSEAVSTSPLHF. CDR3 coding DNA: TGTGCCAGCAGTGAAGCCGTTTCTACTTCACCCCTCCACTTT.